This T cell receptor (beta chain) was documented in a study of blood T cells in healthy people across ages. General study findings and limits: No conclusive comparison of naive versus antigen-experienced cells was possible with unsorted PBMCs.

The sample holds many counts of this clonotype. Its antigen is undetermined. A sample-barcoded 5' primer and a J-beta primer mix were used in a second PCR of about 7 to 11 cycles. TCRdb passed the 5' RACE reads through MiXCR, listing each CDR3 protein once. This sample has more than 650,000 distinct CDR3 sequences, with 20% to 30% found just once. The CDR3 is made up of 14 amino acids. The trim removed 6 bases at V and 4 bases at J, leaving 4 bases unmatched. The same specimen was also included in a second study, on T cells of mothers and their children. As that report states: In each mother, TCR beta CDR3 reads exceeded 8.5 million; in each child, they numbered several million.

The chain carries TRBV12-3 or TRBV12-4 and TRBJ2-5; 11 nucleotides line up with TRBD2. The receptor's source is a boy aged 5-17 years in good health. The sequenced sample was blood. The CDR3 DNA is TGTGCCAGCAGGCTAGCGGGGGGAGGAGAGACCCAGTACTTC. This encodes CASRLAGGGETQYF.